These 12 T cell receptor beta chains came from one sample sequenced in a study of identical twins. TCRdb reprocessed the 5' RACE reads via MiXCR and lists one record per CDR3 protein. Of just over 500,000 distinct CDR3 sequences listed, under 25% are singletons. The data were also submitted as part of a second study, on T cells expressing NK-cell markers.

Specimen: CD4+ T cells sorted from blood. These receptors originate from a woman aged 18-30 years in good health.

The chain is built from TRBV7-9 and TRBJ1-6; D is unresolved. This CDR3 comprises 12 residues. Germline V gives CDR1 SEHNR, CDR2 FQNEAQ (reference sequence). The V gene lost 5 bases and the J gene lost 6 bases, with 5 bases spanning the gap. In DNA, the CDR3 is TGTGCCAGCAGCGTCAGTAATTCACCCCTCCACTTT. It yields the protein CASSVSNSPLHF.

In this sample, this clonotype turned up a few times. The V and J genes are TRBV5-6 and TRBJ2-3; the D is unclear. The CDR3 is 15 residues long. Trimming left V 1 base short and J 0 bases short, with 9 bases between. The germline gives CDR1 SGHDT, CDR2 YYEEEE. The CDR3 DNA reads as TGTGCCAGCAGCTTGTTAGGGTTCAGCACAGATACGCAGTATTTT. Translated, it gives CASSLLGFSTDTQYF.

This clonotype was observed a few times. This chain joins TRBV12-3 or TRBV12-4 and TRBJ2-3; TRBD2 matches 8 bases. CDR3 size: 15 residues. Unmatched junction bases numbered 3, after V lost 4 bases and J lost 0 bases. CDR3 protein: CASSSAGASTDTQYF. CDR3 nucleotide sequence: TGTGCCAGCAGTTCAGCGGGGGCTAGCACAGATACGCAGTATTTT.

This clonotype has just a few counts. The J gene is TRBJ2-3, the V gene TRBV12-3 or TRBV12-4; TRBD2 agrees at 10 bases. Trimming at V came to 5 bases and at J to 2 bases, leaving 4 bases not matched to a gene. The CDR3 has 15 residues. The CDR3 sequence is CASSPGTSVTDTQYF. The CDR3 coding sequence is TGTGCCAGCAGTCCCGGGACTAGCGTCACAGATACGCAGTATTTT.

The chain uses TRBV12-3 or TRBV12-4 and TRBJ1-1, with 7 bases identical to TRBD1. The CDR3 consists of 14 residues. The J segment lost 0 bases and the V segment lost 6 bases, leaving 4 bases of the junction unmatched. The CDR3 loop reads CASRLGQVNTEAFF. As DNA, the CDR3 is TGTGCCAGCAGACTTGGACAGGTGAACACTGAAGCTTTCTTT.

The rearrangement joins TRBV15 to TRBJ2-7; D is perhaps TRBD2 (5 bases). The germline V gene encodes CDR1 LNHNV and CDR2 YYDKDF (reference sequence). V lost 2 bases to trimming and J lost 2 bases, with 10 bases between them. CDR3 length: 14 amino acids. The CDR3: CATSRHSGTYEQYF. The CDR3 region has the DNA TGTGCCACCAGCAGACACAGCGGTACCTACGAGCAGTACTTC. Full variable domain (outside the CDR3, taken from reference TRBV15 and TRBJ2-7): DAMVIQNPRYQVTQFGKPVTLSCSQTLNHNVMYWYQQKSSQAPKLLFHYYDKDFNNEADTPDNFQSRRPNTSFCFLDIRSPGLGDTAMYLCATSRHSGTYEQYFGPGTRLTVT.

The V gene is TRBV5-1, the J gene TRBJ2-7; tentatively, D is TRBD1 (6 bases). The V gene's germline CDR1 is SGHRS and CDR2 YFSETQ. The length of the CDR3 is 14 residues. Trimming removed 3 bases at V and 3 bases at J, with 13 bases between. CDR3 residues: CASSSIQGNYEQYF. The DNA of the CDR3 is TGCGCCAGCAGCTCGATCCAGGGGAACTACGAGCAGTACTTC. Variable domain in full (rest from reference TRBV5-1 and TRBJ2-7): KAGVTQTPRYLIKTRGQQVTLSCSPISGHRSVSWYQQTPGQGLQFLFEYFSETQRNKGNFPGRFSGRQFSNSRSEMNVSTLELGDSALYLCASSSIQGNYEQYFGPGTRLTVT.

Many counts were recorded for this clonotype. V is TRBV7-6 and J is TRBJ2-1, with a possible D match to TRBD1 (6 bases). The CDR3 extends over 15 amino acids. Trimming stripped 5 bases from V and 0 bases from J, with 11 bases between. CDR1 SGHVS and CDR2 FNYEAQ come from the germline V gene. The CDR3 DNA reads as TGTGCCAGCAGCACAGGGATCAGCTCCTACAATGAGCAGTTCTTC. Amino acid sequence: CASSTGISSYNEQFF.

This clonotype was detected once. The V call is TRBV11-2, the J call TRBJ2-1, with TRBD2 as a possible D gene (5 bases). This CDR3 has 14 residues. CDR1 and CDR2 from the germline V gene are SGHAT and FQNNGV. The V gene lost 2 bases and the J gene lost 7 bases, with 12 bases spanning the gap. CDR3 region: CASSLLGGGNEQFF. In DNA, the CDR3 is TGTGCCAGCAGCTTATTAGGTGGAGGTAATGAGCAGTTCTTC.

The chain carries TRBV15 and TRBJ2-7; 7 nucleotides line up with TRBD1. CDR1 is LNHNV and CDR2 is YYDKDF in the germline V gene (reference sequence). Trimming cost V 5 bases and J 0 bases; bases outside gene matches: 7. The CDR3 runs to 15 residues. The CDR3 nucleotides are TGTGCCACCAGCGCTCCCGGGACAGTCTCCTACGAGCAGTACTTC. It encodes CATSAPGTVSYEQYF.

The chain links TRBV5-5 to TRBJ2-4; a weak D match, TRBD1 (6 bases). There are 14 residues in the CDR3. Trimming left V 4 bases short and J 5 bases short, with 13 bases between. Germline V gene sequence: CDR1 SGHKS, CDR2 YYEKEE (reference sequence). This CDR3 is CASSHNSGENIQYF. DNA of the CDR3: TGTGCCAGCAGCCATAACTCAGGGGAAAACATTCAGTACTTC.

In this sample, this clonotype turned up a few times. The chain links TRBV20-1 to TRBJ2-7, with a possible D match to TRBD2 (5 bases). From germline, CDR1 is DFQATT and CDR2 SNEGSKA (reference sequence). Trimming left V 0 bases short and J 6 bases short, with 12 bases between. CDR3 length equals 13 residues. The CDR3 nucleotides read TGCAGTGCTAGAGACGTACTAGGATCCGAGCAGTACTTC. Translation: CSARDVLGSEQYF.